The clone carrying this TCR beta chain was found a few times. Its antigen is unknown. This sample is part of a study of cytomegalovirus exposure and HLA in healthy donors. Each donor was healthy, and each was a bone marrow donor. The junction had 8 bases not matched to a gene; V was cut back by 0 bases and J by 5 bases. The CDR3 is 16 amino acids. Germline-derived CDR1 and CDR2 are SEHNR and FQNEAQ (reference sequence). The primer mix had 60 Vbeta and 13 Jbeta primers. Profiling relied on immunoSEQ multiplex PCR, and the TCRdb table lists in-frame clones only, not all of them. The data hold about 180,000 clones, with around 80% observed a single time. Study results and limitations: The classifier was said to identify cytomegalovirus status with high specificity and sensitivity. There were some V segments, including TRBV6-2 and TRBV6-3, excluded as indistinguishable. The authors later linked a missense DCLRE1C variant to TCR beta V- and J-gene trimming.

This TCR was recovered from a man in his late teens or twenties in good health and CMV-seronegative. The rearrangement links TRBV7-9 to TRBJ2-3; TRBD2 aligns across 7 bases. The sequenced material came from PBMCs. CDR3 nucleotide sequence: TGTGCCAGCAGCTTAGCTCTCGGGGGGTCGGGAGATACGCAGTATTTT. Its translation is CASSLALGGSGDTQYF.